The rows below give T cell receptor beta chains drawn from one sample of a study of cytomegalovirus exposure and HLA in healthy donors. The protocol was immunoSEQ multiplex PCR, while the TCRdb copy is restricted to in-frame clones and leaves out a portion. The repertoire has approximately 120,000 clones, about 73% of them found once; the top ten carry about 4%. Material for sequencing was PBMCs. These receptors originate from a woman aged 50 to 60 in good health and CMV-seropositive. The CDR3 runs from the conserved cysteine through the conserved F or W. D genes are given only for firm matches. Where a row states a size, it is once, few, many or the class of an expanded clone; other rows omit it.

V gene	D gene	clone size	J gene	CDR3 protein	CDR3 DNA
TRBV10-3	TRBD1	NA	TRBJ2-7	CASGQGAIEQYF	TGTGCCAGCGGACAGGGGGCGATCGAGCAGTACTTC
TRBV5-5	NA	NA	TRBJ2-7	CASSLTRNTYEQYF	TGTGCCAGCAGCTTGACTAGAAATACCTACGAGCAGTACTTC
TRBV10-1	TRBD1	NA	TRBJ1-2	CASSVDRDYGYTF	TGCGCCAGCAGTGTCGACAGGGACTATGGCTACACCTTC
TRBV5-4	TRBD1	NA	TRBJ2-1	CASSSTGGGSYNEQFF	TGTGCCAGCAGCTCAACAGGGGGCGGATCCTACAATGAGCAGTTCTTC
TRBV7-2	NA	NA	TRBJ2-3	CASSLAGGSTTDTQYF	TGTGCCAGCAGCTTAGCGGGAGGCTCGACCACAGATACGCAGTATTTT
TRBV6-1	NA	NA	TRBJ1-1	CASLGLLYREAFF	TGTGCCAGTCTTGGGCTTTTATACCGTGAAGCTTTCTTT
TRBV5-4	NA	NA	TRBJ2-4	CASSLAGGLAKNIQYF	TGTGCCAGCAGCTTGGCCGGGGGTCTAGCCAAAAACATTCAGTACTTC
TRBV19	TRBD1	NA	TRBJ1-2	CASSMVPGGGSDGYTF	TGTGCCAGTAGTATGGTCCCAGGAGGGGGCAGTGATGGCTACACCTTC
TRBV7-8	NA	few	TRBJ2-7	CASSPEPGHSSYEQYF	TGTGCCAGCAGCCCAGAACCGGGACACAGCTCCTACGAGCAGTACTTC
TRBV7-3	NA	NA	TRBJ1-6	CASGRDNNSPLHF	TGTGCCAGCGGACGGGACAACAATTCACCCCTCCACTTT
TRBV19	TRBD1	NA	TRBJ1-4	CASSGTGRGNEKLFF	TGTGCCAGTAGTGGGACAGGGCGGGGTAATGAAAAACTGTTTTTT
TRBV7-2	NA	NA	TRBJ1-5	CASSPMRGSNQPQHF	TGTGCCAGCAGCCCCATGAGGGGGAGCAATCAGCCCCAGCATTTT
TRBV20-1	NA	NA	TRBJ1-2	CSLRHLYGYTF	TGCAGCCTACGACACCTGTATGGCTACACCTTC
TRBV19	NA	NA	TRBJ1-5	CASSSSSSGMGNQPQHF	TGTGCCAGTAGTTCTTCCTCTTCAGGGATGGGCAATCAGCCCCAGCATTTT
TRBV27	NA	NA	TRBJ2-6	CASSPLLSSVSGANVLTF	TGTGCCAGCAGCCCCCTTTTGTCGTCGGTCTCTGGGGCCAACGTCCTGACTTTC
TRBV7-8	NA	NA	TRBJ2-6	CASSRGKAGANVLTF	TGTGCCAGCAGCAGAGGAAAAGCGGGGGCCAACGTCCTGACTTTC
TRBV6-5	NA	NA	TRBJ2-5	CASSYSSPLETQYF	TGTGCCAGCAGTTACTCGTCCCCATTGGAGACCCAGTACTTC
TRBV28	NA	NA	TRBJ2-3	CAGSFVSGTDTQYF	TGTGCCGGCAGTTTTGTCAGCGGCACAGATACGCAGTATTTT
TRBV4-1	TRBD2	few	TRBJ2-3	CASSRIAGGQLDTQYF	TGCGCCAGCAGCCGTATAGCGGGGGGGCAATTAGATACGCAGTATTTT
TRBV5-4	NA	NA	TRBJ1-1	CASSFNVGDTEAFF	TGTGCCAGCAGTTTCAATGTCGGGGACACTGAAGCTTTCTTT
TRBV10-3	NA	NA	TRBJ2-5	CAITGGSGETQYF	TGTGCCATCACTGGAGGGTCCGGGGAGACCCAGTACTTC
TRBV15	NA	NA	TRBJ1-4	CATSTGSLNEKLFF	TGTGCCACCAGCACAGGGTCTTTAAATGAAAAACTGTTTTTT
TRBV5-1	NA	NA	TRBJ2-1	CASSLSQVQGPEQLF	TGCGCCAGCAGCTTGTCCCAGGTTCAAGGTCCTGAGCAGCTCTTC